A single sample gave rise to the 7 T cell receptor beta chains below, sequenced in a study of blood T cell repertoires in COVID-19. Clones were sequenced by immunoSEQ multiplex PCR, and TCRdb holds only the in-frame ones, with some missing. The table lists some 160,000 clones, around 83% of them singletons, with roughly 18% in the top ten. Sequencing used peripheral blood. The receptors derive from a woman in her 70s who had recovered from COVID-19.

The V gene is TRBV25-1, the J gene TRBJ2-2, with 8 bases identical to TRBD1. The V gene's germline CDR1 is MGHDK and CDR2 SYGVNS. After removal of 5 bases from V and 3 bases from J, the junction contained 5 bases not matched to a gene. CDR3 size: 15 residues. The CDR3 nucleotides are TGTGCCAGCAGTACACAGGGGGGTGACACCGGGGAGCTGTTTTTT. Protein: CASSTQGGDTGELFF.

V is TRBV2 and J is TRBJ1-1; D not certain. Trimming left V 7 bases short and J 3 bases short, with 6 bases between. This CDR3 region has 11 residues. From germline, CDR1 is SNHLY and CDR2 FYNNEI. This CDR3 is CASKGDTEAFF. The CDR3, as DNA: TGTGCCAGCAAGGGAGACACTGAAGCTTTCTTT.

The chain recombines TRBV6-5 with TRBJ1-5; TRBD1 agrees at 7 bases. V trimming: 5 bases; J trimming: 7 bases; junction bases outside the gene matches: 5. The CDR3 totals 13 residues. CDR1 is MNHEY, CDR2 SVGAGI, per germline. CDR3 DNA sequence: TGTGCCAGCAGTAACGACAGGGAACAGCCCCAGCATTTT. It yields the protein CASSNDREQPQHF.

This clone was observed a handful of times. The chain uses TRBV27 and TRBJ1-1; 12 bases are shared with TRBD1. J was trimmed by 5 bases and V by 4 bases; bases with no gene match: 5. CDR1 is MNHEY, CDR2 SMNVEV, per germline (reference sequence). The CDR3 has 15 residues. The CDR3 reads CASSSPGQGATEAFF. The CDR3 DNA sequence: TGTGCCAGCAGTTCCCCGGGACAGGGGGCGACTGAAGCTTTCTTT.

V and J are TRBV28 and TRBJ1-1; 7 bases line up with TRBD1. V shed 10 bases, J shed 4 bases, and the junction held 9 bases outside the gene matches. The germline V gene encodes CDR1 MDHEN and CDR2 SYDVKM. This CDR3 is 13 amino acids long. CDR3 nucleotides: TGTGCCACCCGACAGGGAGGAATCACTGAAGCTTTCTTT. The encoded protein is CATRQGGITEAFF.

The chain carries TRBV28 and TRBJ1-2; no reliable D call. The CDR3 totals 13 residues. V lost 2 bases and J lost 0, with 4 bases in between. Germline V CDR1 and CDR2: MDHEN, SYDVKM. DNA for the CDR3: TGTGCCAGCAGTTTAGACACTAACTATGGCTACACCTTC. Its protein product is CASSLDTNYGYTF.

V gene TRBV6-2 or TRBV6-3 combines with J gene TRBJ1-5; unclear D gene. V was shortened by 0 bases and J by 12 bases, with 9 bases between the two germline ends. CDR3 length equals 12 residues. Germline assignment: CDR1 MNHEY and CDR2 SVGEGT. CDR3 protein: CASSYSSVRQHF. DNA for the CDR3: TGTGCCAGCAGTTACTCTTCGGTGCGCCAGCATTTT.